This T cell receptor beta chain stems from a study of OX40 agonist ivuxolimab in advanced cancers. About the investigation overall: Ivuxolimab, which targeted the costimulatory receptor OX40 (CD134), was an agonistic, fully human IgG2 monoclonal antibody. Intravenous ivuxolimab was administered to patients every 2 weeks at six dose levels: 0.01, 0.1, 0.3, 1.5, 3 and 10 mg/kg. Of the approximately 53 patients in dose escalation, around 19 had hepatocellular carcinoma, roughly 15 had melanoma, 9 had renal cell carcinoma and 9 had head and neck cancer. A male proportion of 75% to 85% and a mean age of approximately 60 years, ranging from about 23 to 90, were recorded for the dose-escalation cohort. Patients were allowed to have had prior anti-PD-1, anti-PD-L1 or anti-CTLA-4 therapy, and 40% of the dose-escalation patients had been treated with checkpoint inhibitors. Three dose-escalation patients achieved partial responses, one with hepatocellular carcinoma and two with cutaneous melanoma. Peripheral TCRbeta sequencing was intended to test whether TCR sequence diversity was altered and clonal T-cell expansion was caused by ivuxolimab. The paper covers the monotherapy dose-escalation part of the phase I ivuxolimab trial, which included N of about 50 patients. The paper as a whole reports these results and caveats: Which antigens the clonally expanded peripheral T cells were specific for was not determined. On average, CD8+ T cells showed more expanded clones than CD4+ T cells after ivuxolimab. In the 0.1-3.0 mg/kg groups, partial responders were among the patients with the lowest normalized peripheral clonal expansion, particularly in CD8+ T cells. Low levels of normalized T-cell clonal expansion were also seen in some nonresponding patients. At doses of 0.1 to 3.0 mg/kg, clonal expansion of both CD4+ and CD8+ T cells in blood was seen between baseline and week 6.

Genomic DNA was isolated from the sorted cells so that the TCRbeta CDR3 region could be sequenced. The immunoSEQ Assay was used to sequence the TCRbeta CDR3 regions. In its TCRdb copy, this immuneACCESS table keeps in-frame sequences only and misses some clones. Where compared with another copy, unresolved V genes explain less than half of these, and the others have no known cause. The sample profile shows approximately 47,000 clones; roughly 89% of them were found once. The ten largest clones capture approximately 10% of the sample. About this clone: It lacks a known antigen. No clone much larger than this one lies a single base away; base qualities are absent.

Patients with a history of autoimmune disease or receiving systemic immunosuppression were excluded from the trial. In every dose cohort, peripheral blood was drawn for TCR sequencing at baseline, cycle 4 day 1, and cycle 7 day 1. The samples were drawn from a first-in-human, open-label, multicenter phase I dose-escalation trial of ivuxolimab. The trial enrolled adults with locally advanced or metastatic head and neck squamous cell, hepatocellular, melanoma or renal cell carcinoma. Before TCR sequencing, CD4+ and CD8+ T cells were separately sorted from peripheral blood. The germline V gene supplies CDR1 MGHRA and CDR2 YSYEKL. At the junction V is shortened by 4 bases and J by 5 bases; bases outside the gene matches: 15. Its CDR3 holds 17 amino acids, cysteine through phenylalanine. Only CDR3 DNA remains: 51 bases, in frame from the first base.

The TCR was taken from an adult with an advanced solid tumor such as melanoma, head and neck, liver or kidney cancer. The material sequenced was CD4+ or CD8+ T cells sorted from blood, taken in a trial of the OX40 agonist ivuxolimab. The chain is made from TRBV4-1 and TRBJ2-5; TRBD2 lines up with 8 middle nucleotides. The DNA is as follows: TGCGCCAGCAGCCCCACCCCGGGGGGGGCGGGTAGGGAGACCCAGTACTTC. Its amino acids are CASSPTPGGAGRETQYF.